These 18 T cell receptor beta chains were sequenced from one sample in a study of neurological immune-mediated disorders. In TCRdb, the 5' RACE reads were re-called with MiXCR into one record per CDR3 protein. The sample consists of 15,000 to 20,000 distinct CDR3 sequences, roughly 21% of them appearing once. The sample consisted of PBMCs. These receptors all stem from a man over 45 in good health.

In its sample, this clonotype was seen many times. This chain links TRBV20-1 with TRBJ2-3; D call uncertain. From germline, CDR1 is DFQATT and CDR2 SNEGSKA (reference sequence). This CDR3 has 14 residues. V was cut by 1 base and J by 2 bases, with 10 bases left in between. The CDR3 DNA follows: TGCAGTGCTAGAGGCTTTCCTAACACAGATACGCAGTATTTT. Its translation: CSARGFPNTDTQYF.

This clonotype was observed many times. The chain joins TRBV20-1 to TRBJ2-7, with TRBD1 as a possible D gene (6 bases). The CDR3 length is 13 residues. The germline CDR1 and CDR2 sequences are DFQATT and SNEGSKA (reference sequence). V lost 7 bases, J lost 6 bases, and 19 bases lay in between. The CDR3 DNA follows: TGCAGTGTTAACCGGGACACCACAGCCGAGCAGTACTTC. It codes for CSVNRDTTAEQYF.

This clonotype is labeled medium-sized (0.01 to 0.1%). A junction end diverges from the germline sequence, so it may reflect a read error. The V and J genes are TRBV29-1 and TRBJ1-2, with D hard to call. The germline V gene has CDR1 SQVTM and CDR2 ANQGSEA. The CDR3 runs to 14 residues. CDR3: CSVKEGGRPVGYTF. Here the CDR3 DNA reads TGCAGCGTTAAAGAAGGAGGCAGACCTGTGGGCTACACCTTC. The full variable domain, with the rest looked up from reference TRBV29-1 and TRBJ1-2, is SAVISQKPSRDICQRGTSLTIQCQVDSQVTMMFWYRQQPGQSLTLIATANQGSEATYESGFVIDKFPISRPNLTFSTLTVSNMSPEDSSIYLCSVKEGGRPVGYTFGSGTRLTVV.

Relative to its sample, this clonotype is medium-sized (0.01 to 0.1%). This chain uses TRBV6-5 with TRBJ1-5; 8 bases line up with TRBD1. The length of the CDR3 is 13 residues. After removal of 6 bases from V and 7 bases from J, the junction contained 5 bases not matched to a gene. The germline CDR1 and CDR2 sequences are MNHEY and SVGAGI. CDR3 DNA sequence: TGTGCCAGCAGGGGACAGGTCGGGCAGCCCCAGCATTTT. Amino acid sequence: CASRGQVGQPQHF.

The V and J genes are TRBV29-1 and TRBJ2-3, with D unclear. Germline-derived CDR1 and CDR2 are SQVTM and ANQGSEA. This CDR3 is built from 14 residues. The V end was cut by 2 bases, the J end by 2 bases, with 11 bases between. CDR3 in amino acids: CSVEQARTTDTQYF. In nucleotides, the CDR3 is TGCAGCGTTGAACAGGCCCGAACCACAGATACGCAGTATTTT.

Many counts were recorded for this clonotype. The chain uses TRBV7-6 and TRBJ1-5; D might be TRBD1 (6 bases). The CDR3 has 14 amino acids. The V end lost 3 bases, the J end lost 7 bases, and 13 bases lay between the germline ends. The germline CDR1 and CDR2 sequences are SGHVS and FNYEAQ. As DNA, the CDR3 is TGTGCCAGCAGCTTGGGGGGCGCGGGACAGCCCCAGCATTTT. Residues: CASSLGGAGQPQHF.

The chain is built from TRBV10-3 and TRBJ2-1, with D possibly matching TRBD1 (6 bases). The CDR3 extends over 13 amino acids. Trimming shortened V by 6 bases and J by 4 bases, and 10 bases separated the two germline ends. In germline, CDR1 is ENHRY, CDR2 SYGVKD. This CDR3 reads CAISQGQYNEQFF. The CDR3 nucleotides read TGTGCCATCAGCCAGGGACAATACAATGAGCAGTTCTTC.

This chain's CDR3 is CSARLNKQGAYNEQFF. The CDR3 nucleotides read TGCAGTGCTAGACTAAACAAGCAGGGGGCCTACAATGAGCAGTTCTTC. The gene calls are TRBV20-1 and TRBJ2-1; 7 bases align to TRBD1. Germline V CDR1 and CDR2: DFQATT, SNEGSKA (reference sequence). After removal of 2 bases from V and 2 bases from J, the junction contained 9 bases not matched to a gene. This CDR3 has 16 amino acids.

Ten or more counts support this clonotype. The chain couples TRBV24-1 to TRBJ2-3; 10 bases are shared with TRBD1. Per the germline V gene, CDR1 is KGHDR and CDR2 is SFDVKD. V shed 6 bases and J 1 base; nucleotides not matched to a gene: 9. This CDR3 comprises 17 residues. The CDR3 region has the DNA TGTGCCACCAGTAGCCCAAGCGGGACAGGGGGCACAGATACGCAGTATTTT. Protein: CATSSPSGTGGTDTQYF.

This clonotype was observed at least ten times. V and J are TRBV4-1 and TRBJ1-1; D is undetermined. Between the trimmed V and J ends, which lost 0 bases and 3 bases, there was a span of 11 bases. The CDR3 spans 15 residues. Germline loops: CDR1 MGHRA, CDR2 YSYEKL. The CDR3: CASSQEAQTHTEAFF. CDR3 coding DNA: TGCGCCAGCAGCCAAGAGGCACAGACTCACACTGAAGCTTTCTTT.

The table lists this clonotype with many counts. J is TRBJ2-7 and V is TRBV6-6, with D perhaps TRBD2 (5 bases). Germline V gives CDR1 MNHNY, CDR2 SVGAGI (reference sequence). V was clipped by 0 bases and J by 6 bases, with 18 bases between them. The CDR3 is 16 residues long. The CDR3 region is CASSYSLFDNRGEQYF. In DNA, the CDR3 is TGTGCCAGCAGTTACTCACTTTTCGACAACCGGGGCGAGCAGTACTTC.

This clonotype has ten or more counts. The gene calls are TRBV5-1 and TRBJ2-7; weak D call: TRBD1 (6 bases). Germline-derived CDR1 and CDR2 are SGHRS and YFSETQ. There are 13 residues in the CDR3. V lost 4 bases to trimming and J lost 3 bases, with 11 bases between them. The CDR3 DNA is TGCGCCAGCAGCCCGGACAGATACTACGAGCAGTACTTC. Protein product: CASSPDRYYEQYF.

This clonotype was picked up many times. The rearrangement links TRBV11-2 to TRBJ1-1; 7 positions agree with TRBD1. Trimming at V came to 5 bases and at J to 4 bases, leaving 10 bases not matched to a gene. Germline CDR1 SGHAT, CDR2 FQNNGV. CDR3 length equals 15 residues. In DNA, the CDR3 is TGTGCCAGCAGCAGGGGAGGGGGCCTAGGCACTGAAGCTTTCTTT. Its protein product is CASSRGGGLGTEAFF.

By its share, this clonotype is medium-sized. The rearrangement uses TRBV7-2 and TRBJ2-7, with D hard to call. Trimming left V 6 bases short and J 4 bases short, with 7 bases between. This CDR3 is 11 amino acids long. The germline V gene encodes CDR1 SGHTA and CDR2 FQGNSA. DNA of the CDR3: TGTGCCAGCAGTCTCTCTTACGAGCAGTACTTC. Translating it yields CASSLSYEQYF. The full variable domain, its missing parts supplied by reference TRBV7-2 and TRBJ2-7, is GAGVSQSPSNKVTEKGKDVELRCDPISGHTALYWYRQSLGQGLEFLIYFQGNSAPDKSGLPSDRFSAERTGGSVSTLTIQRTQQEDSAVYLCASSLSYEQYFGPGTRLTVT.

The table lists this clonotype with many counts. The chain has TRBV20-1 and TRBJ1-6, with D possibly being TRBD1 (6 bases). The V end was cut by 5 bases, the J end by 2 bases, with 10 bases between. Germline assignment: CDR1 DFQATT and CDR2 SNEGSKA (reference sequence). The CDR3 spans 14 residues. CDR3 sequence: CSAHRGPYNSPLHF. The CDR3 region has the DNA TGCAGTGCTCACCGGGGGCCCTATAATTCACCCCTCCACTTT.

This clonotype came up many times. The rearrangement uses TRBV20-1 and TRBJ1-2; 7 bases are a match to TRBD1. Germline V lookup: CDR1 DFQATT, CDR2 SNEGSKA (reference sequence). V lost 3 bases and J lost 2; bases outside the gene matches: 6. The CDR3 is made up of 14 amino acids. CDR3 DNA: TGCAGTGCTAGGGTGGGACAGTTCAACTATGGCTACACCTTC. This sequence encodes CSARVGQFNYGYTF.

CDR3 coding DNA: TGCGCCAGCAGCCAACCTGGGACGGCCTCCTACAATGAGCAGTTCTTC. Protein sequence: CASSQPGTASYNEQFF. The chain employs TRBV4-1 and TRBJ2-1, with D perhaps matching TRBD1 or TRBD2 (5 bases each). There are 16 residues in the CDR3. V lost 2 bases and J lost 0, with 11 bases in between. Germline CDR1 reads MGHRA; CDR2 reads YSYEKL.

This clonotype appeared a single time. This rearrangement joins TRBV11-1 to TRBJ2-7, with D possibly being TRBD1 (5 bases). The CDR3 runs 15 residues. From germline, CDR1 is SGHAT and CDR2 FQDESV (reference sequence). Trimming cost V 3 bases and J 0 bases, with 12 bases left between them. As DNA, the CDR3 is TGTGCCAGCAGCTTCGGCGCAGGGCCCTCCTACGAGCAGTACTTC. Protein sequence: CASSFGAGPSYEQYF. Full variable domain (rest looked up from reference TRBV11-1 and TRBJ2-7): EAEVAQSPRYKITEKSQAVAFWCDPISGHATLYWYRQILGQGPELLVQFQDESVVDDSQLPKDRFSAERLKGVDSTLKIQPAELGDSAMYLCASSFGAGPSYEQYFGPGTRLTVT.